This T cell receptor beta chain was sequenced for a study of beta chain bispecific antibodies for T cell cancers. On the study more broadly: HPB-ALL carried surface TRBV5-5, while Jurkat carried TRBV12-3.

The CDR3 totals 13 residues. Trimming shortened V by 6 bases and J by 5 bases, and 10 bases separated the two germline ends. Germline assignment: CDR1 LNHDA and CDR2 SQIVND (reference sequence). This clonotype was observed many times. What it binds is unknown. Study observations and caveats: In these mixed samples, most targeted TRBV reads derived from the leukemia cell line. After anti-TRBV5-5 exposure, TRBV5-5 fell almost 99% and TRBV5-6 approximately 93% versus anti-CD19.

T cells were expanded from blood mononuclear cells for approximately 3 days with anti-CD3 OKT3 or CD3/CD28 beads. Bispecific antibody was added to 5 x 10^4 normal T cells and 5 x 10^4 target cells. Unique molecular identifier barcodes measured each clonotype's abundance. TCRdb re-derived calls from the 5' RACE reads in MiXCR, one entry per CDR3 protein. The table lists about 9,000 distinct CDR3 sequences, about 2% of them singletons, with roughly 68% in the top ten. The chain uses TRBV19 and TRBJ2-2; D is possibly TRBD1 or TRBD2 (5 bases each). The material sequenced was T cells from a healthy donor cultured with Jurkat leukemia cells, taken from a culture containing an anti-CD19 bispecific antibody. The TCR sequence derives from a human donor in good health. Some clones in this sample may be carry-over from other donors' samples. CDR3 sequence: CASRVGVTGELFF. Written as DNA, the CDR3 is TGTGCCAGTAGGGTGGGGGTGACCGGGGAGCTGTTTTTT.